This entry describes one T cell receptor beta chain. Its antigen is unknown. With constant-segment primers, 5'RACE yielded cDNA libraries of TCR alpha and TCR beta that carried sample barcodes and UMIs. MiXCR was run by TCRdb on the 5' RACE reads, yielding one entry per CDR3 protein. This sample has more than 250,000 distinct CDR3 sequences; approximately 19% occur once, and the top ten carry 23%. The CDR3 sequence is 19 residues long. V was clipped by 6 bases and J by 0 bases; unmatched bases: 12. The source of the sample is a study of T-cell memory formation after mild COVID-19. Study outcomes and limitations: For second-wave clones that peaked at day 37, SARS-CoV-2 specificity went unverified. Researchers report contracting CD4+ clones mostly in CM and EM, with CD8+ clones in EMRA.

Specimen: PBMCs or a T cell subset sorted from them (not recorded which). This sequence joins TRBV12-3 or TRBV12-4 and TRBJ2-3; 13 nucleotides match TRBD2. This TCR was recovered from a man aged 18 to 29 who had mild COVID-19 (a few samples of this study predate the infection). Cell type and time point are not known. The chain's CDR3 is CASSGWTSGGYRSTDTQYF. The CDR3 nucleotides are TGTGCCAGCAGCGGCTGGACTAGCGGGGGTTACCGTAGCACAGATACGCAGTATTTT.